This entry describes one TCR beta chain. Its antigen specificity is not known. There are no base qualities to consult, and no much larger clone falls within one base. The library relied on 5' RACE. Sequencing relied on an Illumina HiSeq 2500. A second PCR of roughly 7 to 11 cycles was run with a J-beta primer mix and a sample-barcoded 5' primer. Each TCR beta cDNA molecule received a unique molecular identifier from a template-switch 5' adaptor carrying 12 random nucleotides. Each sample yielded at least 3 million CDR3-containing paired-end reads. All of the RNA was converted into first-strand cDNA using the Mint cDNA synthesis kit, with a TRBC-specific oligonucleotide serving as the primer. After uracil-DNA glycosylase treatment, a first 18-cycle PCR used universal primers M1SS and BC2_uni_R on all cDNA. In the authors' own workflow: For normalization, 1 million high-quality reads, each with a distinct molecular identifier, were randomly selected from each sample. Reads with shared molecular identifiers were discarded instead of being binned into consensus sequences. MiTCR, run with a Q25 quality threshold and the strictest error-elimination algorithm, handled CDR3 identification, clonotype clustering and error correction. A nonparametric unseen species model with Euler transformation was used to estimate a lower bound on total TCR beta diversity. TCRdb cleaned the public reads at Q25 with fastp, built clones with MiXCR and kept in-frame beta chains. Each CDR3 protein appears once, grouped with its most common genes and DNA. The V and J calls shown here were made by TCRdb, not taken from the authors' results. Present in this sample are roughly 2 million distinct CDR3 sequences, around half of which were seen just once. Of the sample, around 2.1% is held by the ten largest clones.

The germline V gene (reference sequence) gives CDR1 as SGHNT and CDR2 as YYREEE. V is trimmed back by 4 bases and J by 13 bases, and the junction contains 17 bases that no gene match accounts for. Counted from cysteine to phenylalanine, this CDR3 has 15 amino acids. Solely the CDR3 DNA is kept, with 45 bases framed from the first base. Systemically healthy Caucasian individuals from Russia, some 38 in total and aged roughly 6 to 95 years, were included as donors. Roughly 11 milliliters of peripheral blood were drawn from each donor into EDTA-treated Vacutainer tubes. Ficoll-Paque density-gradient centrifugation was used to isolate PBMCs, with at least 7 million obtained per sample. Trizol reagent was used to extract total RNA from PBMCs, with at least 5.5 micrograms per sample. The percentages of naive CD45RAhigh/CD27high T cells were determined by flow cytometry on a PBMC aliquot from every donor.

The data were taken from a study of blood T cells in healthy people across ages (dated by TCRdb to the mid-2010s). For the wider study: Template switching captured roughly one uniquely barcoded TCR beta cDNA molecule per two T cells in model experiments. Age-related changes in TCR beta repertoire diversity were measured in the study by deep sequencing normalized with unique cDNA molecular identifiers. Four age groups were formed from the donors: young (average roughly 15 years), middle-aged (approximately 40), aged (62) and long-lived (less than 85). To avoid experimental bias, donors of different ages were randomly spread across the sequencing lanes. Using the same blood draw, the study looked at two additional independent replicas of 1 million unique cDNA reads for two donors, one aged 18 to 30 and the other aged 80 or older.

The research as a whole found: The CMV infection status of donors was not known, potentially confounding age-related changes in expanded clonotypes. Bulk unsorted PBMC profiling prevented conclusive comparison of naive and antigen-experienced compartments. Observed TCR beta diversity correlated strongly with the percentage of naive T cells measured by flow cytometry. Compared with the aged group, the long-lived group had more naive CD4+ T cells, fewer expanded clones and increased TCR diversity, suggesting age selection. Total diversity estimates from one million sequenced T cells were considered lower bounds and underestimates. As age increased, observed TCR beta diversity per million T cells dropped in a roughly linear way, and a significant reduction was already evident by age 40.

The TCR originated in a woman aged 40 to 55 in good health. The chain employs TRBV5-4 and TRBJ2-1; 7 bases in the middle match TRBD2. What was sequenced was blood. The DNA sequence follows: TGTGCCAGCAGCGAAAAGCGGGGAATGATGGAGACCCAGTTCTTC. Its protein is CASSEKRGMMETQFF. Outside the CDR3, residues come from the reference TRBV5-4 and TRBJ2-1 proteins, so the full variable domain is: ETGVTQSPTHLIKTRGQQVTLRCSSQSGHNTVSWYQQALGQGPQFIFQYYREEENGRGNFPPRFSGLQFPNYSSELNVNALELDDSALYLCASSEKRGMMETQFFGPGTRLTVL.